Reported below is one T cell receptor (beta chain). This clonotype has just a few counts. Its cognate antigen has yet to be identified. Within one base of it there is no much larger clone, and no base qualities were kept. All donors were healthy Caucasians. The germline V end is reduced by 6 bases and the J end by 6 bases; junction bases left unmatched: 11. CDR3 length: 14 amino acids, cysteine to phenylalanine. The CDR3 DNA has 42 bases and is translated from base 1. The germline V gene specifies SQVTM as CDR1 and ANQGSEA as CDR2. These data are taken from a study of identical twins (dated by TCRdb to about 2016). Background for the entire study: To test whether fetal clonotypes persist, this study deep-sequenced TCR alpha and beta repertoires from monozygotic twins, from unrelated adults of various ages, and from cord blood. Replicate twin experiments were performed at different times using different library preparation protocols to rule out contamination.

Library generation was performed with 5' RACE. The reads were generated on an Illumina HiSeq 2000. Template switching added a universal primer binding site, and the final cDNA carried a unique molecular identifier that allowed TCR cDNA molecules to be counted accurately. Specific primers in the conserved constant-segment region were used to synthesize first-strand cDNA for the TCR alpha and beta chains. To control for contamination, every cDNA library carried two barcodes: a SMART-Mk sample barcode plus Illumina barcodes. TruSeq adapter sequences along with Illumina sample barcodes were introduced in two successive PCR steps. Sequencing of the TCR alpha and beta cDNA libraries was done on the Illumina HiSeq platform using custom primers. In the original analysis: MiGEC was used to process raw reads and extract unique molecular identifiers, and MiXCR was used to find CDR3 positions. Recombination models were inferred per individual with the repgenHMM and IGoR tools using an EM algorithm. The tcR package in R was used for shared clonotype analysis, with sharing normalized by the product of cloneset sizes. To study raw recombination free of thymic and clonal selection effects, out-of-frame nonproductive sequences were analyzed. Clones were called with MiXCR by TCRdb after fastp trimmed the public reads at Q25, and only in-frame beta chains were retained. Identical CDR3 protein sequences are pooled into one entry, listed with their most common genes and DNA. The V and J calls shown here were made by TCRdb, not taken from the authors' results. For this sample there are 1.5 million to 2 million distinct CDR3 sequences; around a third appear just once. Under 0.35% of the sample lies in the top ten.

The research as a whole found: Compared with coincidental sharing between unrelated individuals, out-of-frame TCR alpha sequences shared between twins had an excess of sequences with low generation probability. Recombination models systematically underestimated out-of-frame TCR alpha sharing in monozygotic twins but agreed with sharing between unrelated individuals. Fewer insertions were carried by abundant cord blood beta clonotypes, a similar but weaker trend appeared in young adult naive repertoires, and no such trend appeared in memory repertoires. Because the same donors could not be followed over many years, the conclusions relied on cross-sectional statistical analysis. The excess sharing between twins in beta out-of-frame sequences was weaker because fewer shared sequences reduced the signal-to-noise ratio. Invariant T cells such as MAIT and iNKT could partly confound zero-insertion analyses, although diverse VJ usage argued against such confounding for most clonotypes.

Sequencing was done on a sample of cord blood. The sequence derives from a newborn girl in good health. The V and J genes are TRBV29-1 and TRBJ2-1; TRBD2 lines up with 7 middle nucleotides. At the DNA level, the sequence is TGCAGCGTAGATCTAGCGGTTTGGGGCAATGAGCAGTTCTTC. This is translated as CSVDLAVWGNEQFF.